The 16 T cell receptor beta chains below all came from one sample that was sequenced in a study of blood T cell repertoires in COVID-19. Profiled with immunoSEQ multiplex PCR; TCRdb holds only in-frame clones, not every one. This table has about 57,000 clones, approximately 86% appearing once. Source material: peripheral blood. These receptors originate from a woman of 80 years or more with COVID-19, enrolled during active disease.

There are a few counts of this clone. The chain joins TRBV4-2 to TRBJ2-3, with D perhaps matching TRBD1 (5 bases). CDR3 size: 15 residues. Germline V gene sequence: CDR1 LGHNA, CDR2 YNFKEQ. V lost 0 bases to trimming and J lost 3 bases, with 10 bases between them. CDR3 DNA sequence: TGTGCCAGCAGCCAAGATGGCACAGGTACAGATACGCAGTATTTT. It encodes CASSQDGTGTDTQYF.

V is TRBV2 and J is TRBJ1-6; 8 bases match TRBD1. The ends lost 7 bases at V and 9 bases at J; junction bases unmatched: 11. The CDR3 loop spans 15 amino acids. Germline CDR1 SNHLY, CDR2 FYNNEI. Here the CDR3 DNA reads TGTGCCAGCATTAGCCCGGGACAGGTTGCTTCACCCCTCCACTTT. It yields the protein CASISPGQVASPLHF.

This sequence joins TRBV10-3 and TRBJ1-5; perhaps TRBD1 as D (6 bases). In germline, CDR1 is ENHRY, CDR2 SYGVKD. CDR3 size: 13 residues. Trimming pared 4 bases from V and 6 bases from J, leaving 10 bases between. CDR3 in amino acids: CAISGGGAQPQHF. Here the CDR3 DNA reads TGTGCCATCAGTGGAGGGGGAGCTCAGCCCCAGCATTTT.

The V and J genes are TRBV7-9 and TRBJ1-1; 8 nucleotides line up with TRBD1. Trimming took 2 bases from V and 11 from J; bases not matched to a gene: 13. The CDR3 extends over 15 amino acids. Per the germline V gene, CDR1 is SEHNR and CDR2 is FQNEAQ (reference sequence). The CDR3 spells CASSLTTGQGITAFF. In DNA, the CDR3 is TGTGCCAGCAGCTTAACGACCGGACAGGGAATTACGGCTTTCTTT.

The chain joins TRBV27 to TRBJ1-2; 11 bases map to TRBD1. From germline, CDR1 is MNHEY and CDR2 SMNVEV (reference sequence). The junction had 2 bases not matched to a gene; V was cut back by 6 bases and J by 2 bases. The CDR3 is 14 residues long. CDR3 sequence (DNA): TGTGCCAGCAGGGACAGGGGGCGGAACTATGGCTACACCTTC. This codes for CASRDRGRNYGYTF.

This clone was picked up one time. The CDR3 region is CASSRSGVYRTGELFF. CDR3 nucleotides: TGTGCCAGCAGCAGATCAGGGGTGTACAGGACCGGGGAGCTGTTTTTT. The chain links TRBV5-6 to TRBJ2-2; maybe TRBD1 (6 bases). Germline CDR1 is SGHDT and CDR2 is YYEEEE. The CDR3 loop spans 16 amino acids. The ends were cut back, 4 bases at V and 5 bases at J, with 18 bases in the middle.

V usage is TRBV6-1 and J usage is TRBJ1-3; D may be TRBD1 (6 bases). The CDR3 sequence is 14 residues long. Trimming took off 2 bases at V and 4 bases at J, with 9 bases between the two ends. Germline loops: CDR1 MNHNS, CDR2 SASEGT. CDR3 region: CASSELDRGNTIYF. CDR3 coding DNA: TGTGCCAGCAGTGAATTAGACAGGGGAAACACCATATATTTT.

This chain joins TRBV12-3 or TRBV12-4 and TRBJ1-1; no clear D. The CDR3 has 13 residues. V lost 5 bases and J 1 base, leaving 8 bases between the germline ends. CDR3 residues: CASSRRENTEAFF. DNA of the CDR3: TGTGCCAGCAGTCGACGGGAGAACACTGAAGCTTTCTTT.

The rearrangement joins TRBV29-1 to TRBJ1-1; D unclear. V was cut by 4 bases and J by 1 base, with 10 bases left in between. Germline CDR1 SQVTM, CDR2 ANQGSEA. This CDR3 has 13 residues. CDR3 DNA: TGCAGCGTTGTCGACTCCTGGAACACTGAAGCTTTCTTT. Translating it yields CSVVDSWNTEAFF.

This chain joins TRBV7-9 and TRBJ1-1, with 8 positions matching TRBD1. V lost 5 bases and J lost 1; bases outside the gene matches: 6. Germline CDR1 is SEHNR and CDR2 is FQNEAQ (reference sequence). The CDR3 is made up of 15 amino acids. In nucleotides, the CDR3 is TGTGCCAGCAGCATTTGGACAGGGAAGAACACTGAAGCTTTCTTT. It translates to CASSIWTGKNTEAFF.

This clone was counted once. The chain's CDR3 is CASSFQPGQPNEKLFF. CDR3 coding DNA: TGTGCCAGTAGTTTCCAGCCGGGACAGCCTAATGAAAAACTGTTTTTT. V gene TRBV19 combines with J gene TRBJ1-4; TRBD1 matches 7 bases. Germline V lookup: CDR1 LNHDA, CDR2 SQIVND (reference sequence). The CDR3 runs to 16 residues. The V segment lost 5 bases and the J segment 3 bases; nucleotides outside the gene matches: 9.

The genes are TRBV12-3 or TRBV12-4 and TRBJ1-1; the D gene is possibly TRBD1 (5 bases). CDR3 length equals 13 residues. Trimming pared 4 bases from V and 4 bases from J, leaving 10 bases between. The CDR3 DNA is TGTGCCAGCAGTTCTCAGGGCGGCACTGAAGCTTTCTTT. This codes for CASSSQGGTEAFF.

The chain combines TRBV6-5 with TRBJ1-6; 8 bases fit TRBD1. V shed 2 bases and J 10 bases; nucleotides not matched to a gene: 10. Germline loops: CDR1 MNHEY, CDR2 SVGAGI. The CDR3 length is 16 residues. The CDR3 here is CASSYQGDRGGSPLHF. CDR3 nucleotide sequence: TGTGCCAGCAGTTACCAGGGTGACAGGGGAGGGTCACCCCTCCACTTT.

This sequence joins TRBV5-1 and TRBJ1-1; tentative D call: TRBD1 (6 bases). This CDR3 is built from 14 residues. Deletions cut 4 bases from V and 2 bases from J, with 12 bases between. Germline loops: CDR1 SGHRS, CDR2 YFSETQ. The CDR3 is CASSLQGGNTEAFF. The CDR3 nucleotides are TGCGCCAGCAGCCTACAGGGTGGCAACACTGAAGCTTTCTTT. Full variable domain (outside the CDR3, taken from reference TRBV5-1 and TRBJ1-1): KAGVTQTPRYLIKTRGQQVTLSCSPISGHRSVSWYQQTPGQGLQFLFEYFSETQRNKGNFPGRFSGRQFSNSRSEMNVSTLELGDSALYLCASSLQGGNTEAFFGQGTRLTVV.

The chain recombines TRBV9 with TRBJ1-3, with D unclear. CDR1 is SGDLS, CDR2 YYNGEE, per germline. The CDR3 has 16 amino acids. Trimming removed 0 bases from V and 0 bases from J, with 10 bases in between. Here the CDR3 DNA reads TGTGCCAGCAGCGTAGGGGGAGGGCGCTCTGGAAACACCATATATTTT. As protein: CASSVGGGRSGNTIYF.

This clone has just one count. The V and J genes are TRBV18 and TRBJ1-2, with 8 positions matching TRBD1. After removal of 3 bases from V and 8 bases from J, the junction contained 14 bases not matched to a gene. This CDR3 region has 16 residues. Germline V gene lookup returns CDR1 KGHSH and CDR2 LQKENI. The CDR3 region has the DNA TGTGCCAGCTCACCCTCCTCCCGCGGACAGGGTATAGGCTACACCTTC. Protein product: CASSPSSRGQGIGYTF.